This T cell receptor (beta chain) was recorded in a study of beta chain features in type 1 diabetes. All of the isolated RNA was reverse transcribed, so expressed TCRB transcripts were sequenced. Clones were read by immunoSEQ multiplex PCR, and TCRdb kept only the in-frame ones, dropping some. The sample shows about 210,000 clones, 9.5% to 13% of them seen only once. Study-level points and caveats: Lower insertion and higher deletion counts appeared at VDJ junctions in type 1 diabetes patients. Researchers report that Type 1 diabetes patients had moderately but significantly shorter TCRB CDR3s across all four CD4+ subsets. In these data, an HLA type influence on TCRB rearrangement remained unresolved.

This clone was seen a handful of times. Its antigen remains unknown. The clonotype comes from a man younger than 35 in good health. Sequencing input: central memory CD4+ T cells from blood.

The CDR3 DNA is TGTGCCTGTGACAGGGCAGGCAATCAGCCCCAGCATTTT. Translated: CACDRAGNQPQHF. The gene calls are TRBV30 and TRBJ1-5; TRBD1 matches 7 bases. The germline V gene has CDR1 GTSNPN and CDR2 SVGIG (reference sequence). V was clipped by 6 bases and J by 2 bases; unmatched bases: 4. The CDR3 runs 13 residues.